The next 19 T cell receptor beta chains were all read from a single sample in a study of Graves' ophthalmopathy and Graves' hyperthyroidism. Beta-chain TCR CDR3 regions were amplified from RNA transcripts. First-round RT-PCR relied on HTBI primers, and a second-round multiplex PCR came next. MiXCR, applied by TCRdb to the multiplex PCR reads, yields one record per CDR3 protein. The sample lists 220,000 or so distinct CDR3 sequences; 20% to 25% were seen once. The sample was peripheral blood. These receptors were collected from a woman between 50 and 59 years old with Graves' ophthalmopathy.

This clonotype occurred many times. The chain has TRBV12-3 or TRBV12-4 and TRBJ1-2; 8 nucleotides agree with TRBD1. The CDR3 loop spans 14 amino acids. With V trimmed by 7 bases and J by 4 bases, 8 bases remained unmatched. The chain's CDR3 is CASKMTGAGYGYTF. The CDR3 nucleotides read TGTGCCAGCAAGATGACAGGGGCGGGCTATGGCTACACCTTC.

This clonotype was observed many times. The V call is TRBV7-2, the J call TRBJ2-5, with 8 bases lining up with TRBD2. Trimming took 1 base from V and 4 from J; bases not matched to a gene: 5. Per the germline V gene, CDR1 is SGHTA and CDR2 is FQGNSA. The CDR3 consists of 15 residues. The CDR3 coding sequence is TGTGCCAGCAGCTTAGATGGGACTAGTGGAGAGACCCAGTACTTC. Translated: CASSLDGTSGETQYF.

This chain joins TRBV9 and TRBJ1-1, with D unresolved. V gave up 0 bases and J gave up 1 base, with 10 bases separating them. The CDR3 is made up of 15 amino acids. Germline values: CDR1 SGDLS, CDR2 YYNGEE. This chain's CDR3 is CASSVGVSPNTEAFF. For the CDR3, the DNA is TGTGCCAGCAGCGTAGGCGTCAGCCCGAACACTGAAGCTTTCTTT.

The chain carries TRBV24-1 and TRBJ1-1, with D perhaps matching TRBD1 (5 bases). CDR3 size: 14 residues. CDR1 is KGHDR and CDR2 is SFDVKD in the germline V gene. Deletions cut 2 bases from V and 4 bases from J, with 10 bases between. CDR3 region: CATSDSRVFTEAFF. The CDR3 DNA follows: TGTGCCACCAGTGATTCCAGGGTCTTCACTGAAGCTTTCTTT.

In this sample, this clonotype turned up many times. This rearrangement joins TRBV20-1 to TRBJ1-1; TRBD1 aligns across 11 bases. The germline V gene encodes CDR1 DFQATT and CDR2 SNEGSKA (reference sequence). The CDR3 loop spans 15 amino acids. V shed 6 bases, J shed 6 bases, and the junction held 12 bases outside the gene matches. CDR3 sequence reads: CSARRGQGEWAEAFF. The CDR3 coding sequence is TGCAGTGCCCGACGGGGACAGGGGGAGTGGGCTGAAGCTTTCTTT.

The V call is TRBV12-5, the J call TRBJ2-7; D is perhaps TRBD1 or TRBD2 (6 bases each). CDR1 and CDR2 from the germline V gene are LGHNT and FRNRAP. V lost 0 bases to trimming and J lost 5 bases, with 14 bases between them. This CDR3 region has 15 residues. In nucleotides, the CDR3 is TGTGCTAGTGGTTTGGTAATGGGGGGCATGGACGAGCAGTACTTC. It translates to CASGLVMGGMDEQYF. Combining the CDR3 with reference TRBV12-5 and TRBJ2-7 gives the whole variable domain DARVTQTPRHKVTEMGQEVTMRCQPILGHNTVFWYRQTMMQGLELLAYFRNRAPLDDSGMPKDRFSAEMPDATLATLKIQPSEPRDSAVYFCASGLVMGGMDEQYFGPGTRLTVT.

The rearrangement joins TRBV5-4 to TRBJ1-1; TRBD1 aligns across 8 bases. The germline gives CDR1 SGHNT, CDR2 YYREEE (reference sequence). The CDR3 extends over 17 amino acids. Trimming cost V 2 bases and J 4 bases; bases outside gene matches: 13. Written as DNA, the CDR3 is TGTGCCAGCAGCTTTCCACCGGCAGGGGGCCGGAGCACTGAAGCTTTCTTT. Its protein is CASSFPPAGGRSTEAFF.

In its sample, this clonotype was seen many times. Written as DNA, the CDR3 is TGTGCCAGCAGCACCCAGGGCGGGTGGAACACTGAAGCTTTCTTT. This sequence encodes CASSTQGGWNTEAFF. The V gene is TRBV28, the J gene TRBJ1-1; D is possibly TRBD1 (5 bases). V lost 6 bases, J lost 1 base, and 15 bases lay in between. From germline, CDR1 is MDHEN and CDR2 SYDVKM. This CDR3 contains 15 residues. The full variable domain, its missing parts supplied by reference TRBV28 and TRBJ1-1, is DVKVTQSSRYLVKRTGEKVFLECVQDMDHENMFWYRQDPGLGLRLIYFSYDVKMKEKGDIPEGYSVSREKKERFSLILESASTNQTSMYLCASSTQGGWNTEAFFGQGTRLTVV.

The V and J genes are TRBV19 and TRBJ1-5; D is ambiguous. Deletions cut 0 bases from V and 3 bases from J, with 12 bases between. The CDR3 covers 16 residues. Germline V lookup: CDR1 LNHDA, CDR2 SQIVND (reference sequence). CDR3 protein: CASSIDQGRINQPQHF. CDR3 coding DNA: TGTGCCAGTAGTATAGATCAAGGGCGGATCAATCAGCCCCAGCATTTT.

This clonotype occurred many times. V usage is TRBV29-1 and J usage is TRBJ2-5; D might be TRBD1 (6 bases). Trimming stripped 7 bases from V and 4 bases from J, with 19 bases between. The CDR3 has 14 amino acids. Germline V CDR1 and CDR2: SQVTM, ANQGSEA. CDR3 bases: TGCAGCGAGACAGGTCTGCTCGGTCCAGAGACCCAGTACTTC. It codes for CSETGLLGPETQYF.

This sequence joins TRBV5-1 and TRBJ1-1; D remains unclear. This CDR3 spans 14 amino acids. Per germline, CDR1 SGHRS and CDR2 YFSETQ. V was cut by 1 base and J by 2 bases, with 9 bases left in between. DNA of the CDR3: TGCGCCAGCAGCTTGTGGTTTCTAAACACTGAAGCTTTCTTT. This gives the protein CASSLWFLNTEAFF.

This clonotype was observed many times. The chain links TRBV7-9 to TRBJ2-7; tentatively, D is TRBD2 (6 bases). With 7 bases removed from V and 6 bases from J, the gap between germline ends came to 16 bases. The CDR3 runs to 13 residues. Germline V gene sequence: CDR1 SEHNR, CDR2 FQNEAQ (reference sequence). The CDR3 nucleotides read TGTGCCAGCAACCAACCCCCGGGACTCGAGCAGTACTTC. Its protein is CASNQPPGLEQYF.

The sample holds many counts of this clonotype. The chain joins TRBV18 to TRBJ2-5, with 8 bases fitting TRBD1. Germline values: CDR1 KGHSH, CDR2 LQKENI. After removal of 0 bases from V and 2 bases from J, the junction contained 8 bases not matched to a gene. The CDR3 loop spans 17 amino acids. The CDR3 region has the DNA TGTGCCAGCTCACCACCGAGTGGCAGGGGGCCACAAGAGACCCAGTACTTC. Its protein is CASSPPSGRGPQETQYF.

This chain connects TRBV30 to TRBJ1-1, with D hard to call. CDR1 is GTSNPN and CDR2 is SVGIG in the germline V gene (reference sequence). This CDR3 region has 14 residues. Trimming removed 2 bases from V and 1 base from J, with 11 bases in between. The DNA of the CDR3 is TGTGCCTGGAGTCGTCGCACGCAGAACACTGAAGCTTTCTTT. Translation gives CAWSRRTQNTEAFF.

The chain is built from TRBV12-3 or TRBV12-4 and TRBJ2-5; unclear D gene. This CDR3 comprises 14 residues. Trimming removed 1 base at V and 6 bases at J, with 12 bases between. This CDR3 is CASSLGGRSKTQYF. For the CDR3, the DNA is TGTGCCAGCAGTTTAGGGGGAAGGTCGAAGACCCAGTACTTC.

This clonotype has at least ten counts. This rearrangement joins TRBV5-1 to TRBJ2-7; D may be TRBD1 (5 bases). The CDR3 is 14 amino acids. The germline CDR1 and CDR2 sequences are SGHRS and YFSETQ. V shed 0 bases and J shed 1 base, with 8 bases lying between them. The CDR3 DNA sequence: TGCGCCAGCAGCTTGGAACAGGCATCCTACGAGCAGTACTTC. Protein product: CASSLEQASYEQYF.

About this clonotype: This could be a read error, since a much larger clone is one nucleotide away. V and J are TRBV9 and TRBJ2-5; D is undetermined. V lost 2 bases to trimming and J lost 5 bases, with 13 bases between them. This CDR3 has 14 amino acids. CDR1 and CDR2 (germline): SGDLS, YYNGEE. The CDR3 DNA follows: TGTGCCAGCAGCGTCGGACGACATGAGGAGACCCAGTACTTC. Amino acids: CASSVGRHEETQYF.

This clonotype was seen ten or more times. The CDR3 here is CASSSQGRDEQYF. The CDR3 DNA is TGTGCCAGCAGCTCCCAGGGGCGGGACGAGCAGTACTTC. The chain joins TRBV5-5 to TRBJ2-7, with D possibly being TRBD1 (6 bases). CDR1 SGHKS and CDR2 YYEKEE come from the germline V gene (reference sequence). Trimming removed 3 bases at V and 5 bases at J, with 12 bases between. The CDR3 has 13 amino acids.

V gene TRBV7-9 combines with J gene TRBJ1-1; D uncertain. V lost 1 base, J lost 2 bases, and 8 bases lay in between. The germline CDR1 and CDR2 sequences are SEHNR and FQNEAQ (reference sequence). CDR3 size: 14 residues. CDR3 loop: CASSLVGTNTEAFF. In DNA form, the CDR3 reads TGTGCCAGCAGCTTAGTTGGAACAAACACTGAAGCTTTCTTT.